This T cell receptor beta chain was identified in a study of CXCR3-negative and CXCR3-positive naive CD8 T cells. Regarding the study as a whole: In CXCR3-positive naive cells, the TRB CDR3s were more hydrophobic than in CXCR3-negative naive cells.

Remarks on this clonotype: Its antigen is still unknown.

Preparation of TRB cDNA libraries relied on 5' RACE carrying UMI labels. TCRdb reprocessed the 5' RACE reads and reports one entry per CDR3 protein, with no DNA. This sample's table reports about 120,000 distinct CDR3 sequences. Source material: naive CXCR3+ CD8+ T cells from blood. Subset defined: CD45RO-CCR7+CD27+CD95- naive CD8+ T cells expressing CXCR3 (TNR3+). The source of this sequence is a human donor in good health. Some clones in this sample may be carry-over from other donors' samples.

The CDR3 loop reads CASRPGLAGVETQYF. The chain uses TRBV6-2 or TRBV6-3 and TRBJ2-5; TCRdb proposes TRBD2, but this gene call is untestable without DNA. The CDR3 is made up of 15 amino acids. In germline, CDR1 is MNHEY, CDR2 SVGEGT.